Described below is a single TCR beta chain sequence and its context. Its antigen is as yet unknown. The data were obtained in a study of long-term antiretroviral therapy in people with HIV. General study results and limits: Unavailable data included ART adherence, viral resistance and therapy changes (switches in treatment). Post-ART, diversity grew, though it stayed under transplant donor control levels. Clones expanded before ART dominated the repertoire at all time points.

Every single participant having HIV got treatment inside the United States. V was clipped by 4 bases and J by 12 bases; unmatched bases: 8. Germline assignment: CDR1 SGHRS and CDR2 YFSETQ. The CDR3 length is 13 residues. This was the immunoSEQ v3.0 assay at survey level. Using immunoSEQ multiplex PCR, the repertoire was profiled, and TCRdb retains in-frame clones only, with some absent. Found here are almost 30,000 clones, 70% to 90% of them singletons; the top ten hold around 9%. The chain recombines TRBV5-1 with TRBJ1-2; TRBD1 agrees at 11 bases. Sample: unsorted PBMCs, taken 3.2 years before starting antiretroviral therapy. The clonotype was recovered from a man aged 50 to 60 with HIV. In DNA, the CDR3 is TGCGCCAGCAGCCTGGGACAGGGGGAAGGGGACACCTTC. It encodes CASSLGQGEGDTF.